One and the same sample provided the 31 T cell receptor beta chains below, sequenced in a study of blood T cells in healthy people across ages. Combining a sample-barcoded 5' primer with a J-beta primer mix, a second PCR ran for 7 to 11 cycles. TCRdb called the 5' RACE reads again in MiXCR, with one record for every CDR3 protein. The sample has over 1.5 million distinct CDR3 sequences, about 49% seen once; the top ten hold roughly 2%. Sequencing was performed on blood. The origin of the receptors is a woman aged 40 to 55 in good health.

The V gene is TRBV5-1, the J gene TRBJ2-5; 7 bases map to TRBD1. V lost 6 bases to trimming and J lost 7 bases; unmatched junction nucleotides: 18. Germline CDR1 is SGHRS and CDR2 is YFSETQ. The length of the CDR3 is 16 residues. In nucleotides, the CDR3 is TGCGCCAGCAACATTACAGGGGTAATCATCGAAGGGACCCAGTACTTC. As protein: CASNITGVIIEGTQYF.

This clonotype was seen only a few times. V usage is TRBV4-3 and J usage is TRBJ2-6; D may be TRBD2 (5 bases). V dropped 1 base and J dropped 17 bases, with 15 bases sitting between them. Germline CDR1 is LGHNA and CDR2 is YSLEER. The CDR3 is made up of 13 amino acids. The CDR3 nucleotides read TGCGCCAGCAGCCAAGCCCGGGGTGAGGCAATGACTTTC. It is translated as CASSQARGEAMTF.

This clonotype has only a few counts. The rearrangement links TRBV6-2 or TRBV6-3 to TRBJ2-7; 9 bases fit TRBD1. V lost 0 bases, J lost 3 bases, and 6 bases stayed unmatched. The V gene's germline CDR1 is MNHEY and CDR2 SVGEGT. This CDR3 has 16 amino acids. Here the CDR3 reads CASSYSAGQGDYEQYF. CDR3 nucleotides: TGTGCCAGCAGTTACTCAGCGGGACAGGGCGACTACGAGCAGTACTTC.

V usage is TRBV6-2 or TRBV6-3 and J usage is TRBJ2-5; D possibly corresponds to TRBD1 (5 bases). The ends were cut back, 5 bases at V and 2 bases at J, with 9 bases in the middle. The length of the CDR3 is 13 residues. CDR1 and CDR2 (germline): MNHEY, SVGEGT. CDR3 DNA sequence: TGTGCCAGCAGTGACAGCCCACAAGAGACCCAGTACTTC. It encodes CASSDSPQETQYF.

Only a few counts were recorded for this clonotype. The chain recombines TRBV27 with TRBJ2-7, with D possibly TRBD1 on 6 matching bases. V was shortened by 0 bases and J by 6 bases, with 15 bases between the two germline ends. CDR3 length: 15 amino acids. From germline, CDR1 is MNHEY and CDR2 SMNVEV (reference sequence). The CDR3 DNA follows: TGTGCCAGCAGTTTATCGTACCCGACAGGCGTCGAGCAGTACTTC. Encoded protein: CASSLSYPTGVEQYF.

CDR3 bases: TGTGCCAGCAGCTCCCAGACAGGGCTGGCCTACGAGCAGTACTTC. Translated: CASSSQTGLAYEQYF. This chain connects TRBV7-2 to TRBJ2-4; 7 bases are a match to TRBD1. The end of the DNA aligns better with TRBJ2-7, so the J call may be wrong. This CDR3 spans 15 amino acids. The germline CDR1 and CDR2 sequences are SGHTA and FQGNSA.

This clonotype was found a few times. V usage is TRBV11-2 and J usage is TRBJ2-3; tentatively, D is TRBD2 (5 bases). CDR1 is SGHAT and CDR2 is FQNNGV in the germline V gene. The V and J ends lost 5 bases and 14 bases respectively, with 14 bases between them. The CDR3 has 11 amino acids. The CDR3 DNA reads TGTGCCAGCAGCCCAGGACTGGTGTTGTATTTT. Amino acid sequence: CASSPGLVLYF.

The CDR3 sequence: CASSYREGSQPQHF. The CDR3 coding sequence is TGTGCCAGCAGTTACAGGGAAGGAAGTCAGCCCCAGCATTTT. This chain links TRBV12-3 or TRBV12-4 with TRBJ1-5; possibly TRBD1 for D (6 bases). The CDR3 is 14 residues long. V dropped 4 bases and J dropped 6 bases, with 13 bases sitting between them.

The chain employs TRBV27 and TRBJ2-7; D may be TRBD2 (6 bases). The CDR3 sequence is 13 residues long. The V gene's germline CDR1 is MNHEY and CDR2 SMNVEV (reference sequence). V was shortened by 5 bases and J by 5 bases, with 13 bases between the two germline ends. Here the CDR3 DNA reads TGTGCCAGCAGTCGGCGGGGCTCGGACGAGCAGTACTTC. Protein sequence: CASSRRGSDEQYF.

The chain recombines TRBV20-1 with TRBJ2-4, with 7 bases lining up with TRBD1. CDR1 is DFQATT, CDR2 SNEGSKA, per germline (reference sequence). The length of the CDR3 is 13 residues. With V trimmed by 7 bases and J by 5 bases, 8 bases remained unmatched. The CDR3 DNA follows: TGCAGTGTCGAGGGAACAGGGGAAAACATTCAGTACTTC. Protein: CSVEGTGENIQYF.

On this clonotype: A read error may account for a junction end that differs from germline. The gene calls are TRBV20-1 and TRBJ2-1; TRBD2 agrees at 14 bases. Germline V gene lookup returns CDR1 DFQATT and CDR2 SNEGSKA (reference sequence). The CDR3 sequence is 16 residues long. In nucleotides, the CDR3 is TGCAGTGCTAGGACTAGCGGGGGGGCGAGGTACAAGGAGCAGTTCTTC. Translation: CSARTSGGARYKEQFF.

The V and J genes are TRBV28 and TRBJ2-1; 14 bases fit TRBD2. The length of the CDR3 is 20 residues. CDR1 and CDR2 from the germline V gene are MDHEN and SYDVKM. After removal of 4 bases from V and 1 base from J, the junction contained 12 bases not matched to a gene. CDR3 nucleotide sequence: TGTGCCAGCAGTTCCAAACGATGGACTAGCGGGGGGAAATCCTACAATGAGCAGTTCTTC. Translation gives CASSSKRWTSGGKSYNEQFF.

The chain uses TRBV20-1 and TRBJ2-5; 9 positions agree with TRBD2. The J call may be in error: the DNA end matches TRBJ2-7 better. CDR1 and CDR2 from the germline V gene are DFQATT and SNEGSKA (reference sequence). CDR3 length: 13 amino acids. The CDR3 bases are TGCAGTGCTAGATTTGCGGGGGGGGGCGAGCAGTACTTC. This encodes CSARFAGGGEQYF.

A few counts support this clonotype. This chain uses TRBV20-1 with TRBJ2-3, with 8 bases identical to TRBD2. The V segment lost 6 bases and the J segment 8 bases; nucleotides outside the gene matches: 13. Germline assignment: CDR1 DFQATT and CDR2 SNEGSKA (reference sequence). The CDR3 is 14 amino acids. The CDR3 protein is CSAEGRGGWGTQYF. The DNA for the CDR3 is TGCAGTGCCGAAGGTCGGGGGGGGTGGGGTACGCAGTATTTT.

This clonotype was counted between two and nine times. This sequence joins TRBV6-5 and TRBJ2-1; 12 nucleotides match TRBD2. The CDR3 is 15 amino acids. The V gene's germline CDR1 is MNHEY and CDR2 SVGAGI. V shed 6 bases, J shed 4 bases, and the junction held 4 bases outside the gene matches. CDR3 coding DNA: TGTGCCAGCAGCAATGGACTAGCGGGGTACAATGAGCAGTTCTTC. This encodes CASSNGLAGYNEQFF.

The rearrangement links TRBV21-1 to TRBJ2-7; the table names TRBD1, a call not compared with the DNA. Gene TRBJ2-5 matches the end of the DNA better, so the J call may be wrong. TRBV21-1 is described as a pseudogene. CDR3 length: 15 residues. The DNA for the CDR3 is TGTGCCAGCAGCAAATCGGGCAGGCGGCGAGAGACCCAGTACTTC. Residues: CASSKSGRRRETQYF.

There are a few counts of this clonotype. The gene calls are TRBV5-6 and TRBJ2-7; D might be TRBD2 (5 bases). Germline CDR1 SGHDT, CDR2 YYEEEE. The CDR3 is 13 residues long. Trimming left V 4 bases short and J 2 bases short, with 10 bases between. CDR3 protein: CASSPWRTYEQYF. The CDR3 DNA reads TGTGCCAGCAGCCCCTGGAGGACCTACGAGCAGTACTTC.

The chain uses TRBV3-1 and TRBJ1-2; D is possibly TRBD1 (5 bases). Trimming cost V 4 bases and J 4 bases, with 16 bases left between them. This CDR3 contains 15 residues. CDR1 and CDR2 from the germline V gene are LGHDT and YNNKEL (reference sequence). The CDR3 protein is CASSRDRGSTYGYTF. CDR3 DNA: TGTGCCAGCAGCCGAGACAGAGGCTCTACCTATGGCTACACCTTC.

The chain couples TRBV6-5 to TRBJ2-7; 11 bases fit TRBD2. Per the germline V gene, CDR1 is MNHEY and CDR2 is SVGAGI. V lost 0 bases, J lost 6 bases, and 4 bases stayed unmatched. This CDR3 spans 15 amino acids. The CDR3 loop reads CASSYSPSGGSEQYF. CDR3 DNA: TGTGCCAGCAGTTACTCGCCTAGCGGGGGGTCCGAGCAGTACTTC.

This clonotype occurred many times. The CDR3 spells CASRTGANVLTF. CDR3 nucleotides: TGTGCCAGCAGAACTGGGGCCAACGTCCTGACTTTC. The chain is built from TRBV28 and TRBJ2-6; D gene unclear. This CDR3 has 12 residues. Germline loops: CDR1 MDHEN, CDR2 SYDVKM. V was shortened by 6 bases and J by 2 bases, with 2 bases between the two germline ends.

V usage is TRBV28 and J usage is TRBJ2-4; 14 bases fit TRBD2. CDR1 is MDHEN and CDR2 is SYDVKM in the germline V gene. The J segment lost 0 bases and the V segment lost 3 bases, leaving 7 bases of the junction unmatched. The CDR3 is made up of 19 amino acids. The CDR3 loop is CASSFWTSGGSLAKNIQYF. The CDR3 region has the DNA TGTGCCAGCAGTTTCTGGACTAGCGGGGGGTCACTAGCCAAAAACATTCAGTACTTC.

This clonotype was seen a handful of times. The rearrangement links TRBV20-1 to TRBJ2-1; TRBD2 matches 7 bases. Unmatched junction bases numbered 12, after V lost 0 bases and J lost 1 base. CDR1 is DFQATT and CDR2 is SNEGSKA in the germline V gene (reference sequence). This CDR3 region has 18 residues. CDR3 bases: TGCAGTGCTAGAGATCCCACGGGTGGCGGGGGATCCTACAATGAGCAGTTCTTC. Its protein product is CSARDPTGGGGSYNEQFF.

CDR3 in DNA: TGTGCCAGCAGTCTTGACTATACCAATACGCAGTATTTT. Protein sequence: CASSLDYTNTQYF. The chain joins TRBV12-3 or TRBV12-4 to TRBJ2-3; possible D gene TRBD2, 5 bases. The CDR3 covers 13 residues. V shed 5 bases and J shed 7 bases, with 13 bases lying between them.

V and J are TRBV18 and TRBJ2-3; the D is unclear. Germline V lookup: CDR1 KGHSH, CDR2 LQKENI. The CDR3 has 13 amino acids. Trimming pared 5 bases from V and 5 bases from J, leaving 11 bases between. The CDR3 region is CASSSRLEDTQYF. The CDR3 coding sequence is TGTGCCAGCTCATCAAGGTTGGAAGATACGCAGTATTTT.

CDR3 DNA sequence: TGCGCCAGCAGCCAAGACAAGGGTCCCCAAGAGACCCAGTACTTC. This gives the protein CASSQDKGPQETQYF. This sequence joins TRBV4-1 and TRBJ2-5, with no clear D. CDR1 MGHRA and CDR2 YSYEKL come from the germline V gene. V was shortened by 0 bases and J by 1 base, with 9 bases between the two germline ends. This CDR3 is built from 15 residues.

The gene calls are TRBV6-5 and TRBJ2-3, with unresolved D. The CDR3 runs 13 residues. CDR1 is MNHEY, CDR2 SVGAGI, per germline. V was cut by 2 bases and J by 4 bases, with 7 bases left in between. Here the CDR3 DNA reads TGTGCCAGCAGTTACCTTCGGGCAGATACGCAGTATTTT. Amino acids: CASSYLRADTQYF.

The sample holds a few counts of this clonotype. The chain links TRBV12-3 or TRBV12-4 to TRBJ2-7, with a tentative D call TRBD2 (6 bases). Trimming removed 6 bases from V and 4 bases from J, with 16 bases in between. The CDR3 extends over 14 amino acids. The CDR3 DNA follows: TGTGCCAGCAGCCAAAGGGAGACTAGTTACGAGCAGTACTTC. Translation: CASSQRETSYEQYF.

This chain links TRBV27 with TRBJ1-2; TRBD1 is a possible D gene (6 bases). The CDR3 is 15 residues long. Germline lookup yields CDR1 MNHEY and CDR2 SMNVEV (reference sequence). The germline V and J ends were trimmed by 5 bases and 8 bases, with 21 bases remaining between them. For the CDR3, the DNA is TGTGCCAGCAGTGCGGTGGCGGGACATCTAGCCGGCTACACCTTC. Amino acids: CASSAVAGHLAGYTF.

There are a few counts of this clonotype. The V gene is TRBV20-1, the J gene TRBJ2-7, with unresolved D. V lost 6 bases and J lost 0, with 9 bases in between. Germline V lookup: CDR1 DFQATT, CDR2 SNEGSKA (reference sequence). The CDR3 covers 12 residues. In DNA, the CDR3 is TGCAGTGCCACCGACATCTCCTACGAGCAGTACTTC. Protein product: CSATDISYEQYF.

As regards this clonotype: At one end the junction does not follow the germline gene, possibly because of a read error. This chain links TRBV6-1 with TRBJ2-6, with a tentative D call TRBD1 (5 bases). Germline lookup yields CDR1 MNHNS and CDR2 SASEGT. The CDR3 has 19 amino acids. The CDR3 nucleotides read TGTGCCAGCAGTAGAGACCGGGTTCCAGGGCTATCTGGGACCAACGTCCTGACTTTC. It translates to CASSRDRVPGLSGTNVLTF.

The gene calls are TRBV28 and TRBJ2-3, with 8 positions matching TRBD1. Germline lookup yields CDR1 MDHEN and CDR2 SYDVKM. With 5 bases clipped from V and 6 bases from J, the junction kept 10 bases outside the gene matches. The CDR3 runs to 15 residues. Here the CDR3 DNA reads TGTGCCAGCAGTACTCACACAGGGGGAGGCGATACGCAGTATTTT. This codes for CASSTHTGGGDTQYF.